The text below deals with one T cell receptor (beta chain). Amplified regions were TCR beta CDR3 sequences from RNA transcripts. When the TCR CDR3 underwent first-round RT-PCR, the HTBI primer set was used. TCRdb redid the calling of the multiplex PCR reads with MiXCR, one entry per CDR3 protein. The sample carries roughly 350,000 distinct CDR3 sequences, around 13% recorded once. The data derive from a study of T cells in Graves' hyperthyroidism and ophthalmopathy. Overall study: Before any treatment, at initial diagnosis, peripheral blood was collected.

Under 3 months was the duration of disease in ophthalmopathy patients, who also had a Clinical Activity Score of at least 3 and a NOSPECS grade of at least 4. Orbital computed tomography, thyroid ultrasound, serum thyroxine and TRAb, and clinical symptoms together informed the diagnoses. Germline V lookup: CDR1 LGHDT, CDR2 YNNKEL (reference sequence). The ends were cut back, 1 base at V and 10 bases at J, with 14 bases in the middle. The CDR3 loop spans 15 amino acids. The chain couples TRBV3-1 to TRBJ1-6; D is unclear. The clonotype comes from a woman in her thirties or forties with Graves' ophthalmopathy. The sequenced material came from blood. CDR3 nucleotide sequence: TGTGCCAGCAGCCAAGTGGAGGGATATGGATCACCCCTCCACTTT. It is translated as CASSQVEGYGSPLHF.